One sample yielded the 23 T cell receptor beta chains listed below, sequenced in a study of blood T cells in healthy people across ages. PCR was performed a second time for about 6 to 12 cycles using a sample-barcoded 5' primer and a J-beta primer mix. TCRdb passed the 5' RACE reads through MiXCR, listing each CDR3 protein once. The repertoire holds approximately 1,000,000 distinct CDR3 sequences, with under 40% as singletons. Source material: blood. The receptors here all came from a man between 18 and 35 years old in good health.

To note about this clonotype: The junction does not match germline at one end; this may be a read error. The chain has TRBV27 and TRBJ1-2; D may be TRBD1 (6 bases). Germline V gives CDR1 MNHEY, CDR2 SMNVEV (reference sequence). The CDR3 loop spans 13 amino acids. The CDR3, as DNA: TGTGCCAGCAGTCCAGACAGGTCCTATGGCTGCACCTTC. Amino acids: CASSPDRSYGCTF.

The rearrangement links TRBV29-1 to TRBJ2-1, with 9 bases matching TRBD1. CDR1 and CDR2 (germline): SQVTM, ANQGSEA. CDR3 length: 15 amino acids. Losses at the gene ends were 7 bases for V and 10 bases for J; bases not matched to a gene: 17. This CDR3 reads CSGAVGDRVGHEQFF. The CDR3 nucleotides read TGCAGCGGTGCAGTTGGGGACAGGGTTGGTCACGAGCAGTTCTTC.

The V gene is TRBV20-1, the J gene TRBJ1-2, with 7 bases identical to TRBD1. The CDR3 has 14 residues. Germline assignment: CDR1 DFQATT and CDR2 SNEGSKA (reference sequence). The trim removed 4 bases at V and 3 bases at J, leaving 8 bases unmatched. Here the CDR3 reads CSATGQLKDYGYTF. The CDR3 DNA sequence: TGCAGTGCTACGGGACAGTTAAAGGACTATGGCTACACCTTC.

This clonotype showed up just a few times. This sequence joins TRBV7-2 and TRBJ2-7; 7 bases are shared with TRBD1. With 5 bases clipped from V and 0 bases from J, the junction kept 7 bases outside the gene matches. From germline, CDR1 is SGHTA and CDR2 FQGNSA. The CDR3 runs 15 residues. The DNA for the CDR3 is TGTGCCAGCAGCCCCGGACAGGCGTACTCCTACGAGCAGTACTTC. It encodes CASSPGQAYSYEQYF.

This clonotype was picked up many times. CDR3 in DNA: TGCAGTGCTCCCCGAGCGCGAGCGGGGGGGGCTTATAACACAGATACGCAGTATTTT. Protein: CSAPRARAGGAYNTDTQYF. This chain uses TRBV20-1 with TRBJ2-3; 10 positions agree with TRBD2. With V trimmed by 5 bases and J by 2 bases, 19 bases remained unmatched. Germline CDR1 DFQATT, CDR2 SNEGSKA (reference sequence). This CDR3 has 19 amino acids.

This clonotype was seen a few times. V is TRBV20-1 and J is TRBJ1-2; no reliable D call. The length of the CDR3 is 12 residues. Germline assignment: CDR1 DFQATT and CDR2 SNEGSKA (reference sequence). V lost 6 bases, J lost 5 bases, and 13 bases lay in between. CDR3 residues: CSAADGKYGYTF. CDR3 bases: TGCAGTGCCGCGGACGGCAAATATGGCTACACCTTC.

This clonotype was seen a few times. V and J are TRBV6-4 and TRBJ2-3; D remains unclear. Germline V gene sequence: CDR1 MRHNA, CDR2 SNTAGT. V was trimmed by 3 bases and J by 2 bases, leaving 6 bases between them. This CDR3 spans 13 amino acids. The CDR3 loop reads CASSDTTTDTQYF. In DNA form, the CDR3 reads TGTGCCAGCAGTGATACTACCACAGATACGCAGTATTTT.

The chain couples TRBV29-1 to TRBJ2-2; no definite D call. The germline CDR1 and CDR2 sequences are SQVTM and ANQGSEA. Trimming pared 5 bases from V and 0 bases from J, leaving 7 bases between. The CDR3 covers 13 residues. The CDR3 reads CSVHTPNTGELFF. CDR3 coding DNA: TGCAGCGTTCACACACCGAACACCGGGGAGCTGTTTTTT.

This clonotype was observed a few times. The V and J genes are TRBV10-3 and TRBJ2-3, with D possibly called TRBD1 or TRBD2 (6 bases each). CDR3 length: 13 amino acids. CDR1 ENHRY and CDR2 SYGVKD come from the germline V gene. V lost 10 bases, J lost 4 bases, and 15 bases lay in between. Written as DNA, the CDR3 is TGTGCCACCAAAGGAGGGGGTTCAGATACGCAGTATTTT. Protein: CATKGGGSDTQYF.

This clonotype was seen at least ten times. The chain employs TRBV20-1 and TRBJ1-2; 7 bases are shared with TRBD1. CDR3 length: 13 residues. From germline, CDR1 is DFQATT and CDR2 SNEGSKA (reference sequence). Trimming at V came to 2 bases and at J to 4 bases, leaving 4 bases not matched to a gene. CDR3 protein: CSARTGQPYGYTF. The CDR3, as DNA: TGCAGTGCTAGAACGGGACAGCCCTATGGCTACACCTTC.

The V and J genes are TRBV14 and TRBJ2-5; no clear D. Trimming stripped 3 bases from V and 11 bases from J, with 28 bases between. This CDR3 region has 17 residues. In germline, CDR1 is SGHDN, CDR2 FVKESK. As DNA, the CDR3 is TGTGCCAGCAGCCAGGCTATTGGGTCTGAGAATCGGGTTGGGCAGTACTTC. Translating gives CASSQAIGSENRVGQYF.

This clonotype was counted between two and nine times. The chain joins TRBV4-1 to TRBJ2-7, with D possibly being TRBD1 or TRBD2 (5 bases each). The V and J ends lost 0 bases and 3 bases respectively, with 15 bases between them. The CDR3 covers 16 residues. Germline CDR1 and CDR2: MGHRA and YSYEKL. The CDR3 coding sequence is TGCGCCAGCAGCCAAGATTTTCGGGGCAAAGTCTACGAGCAGTACTTC. The encoded protein is CASSQDFRGKVYEQYF.

The J gene is TRBJ2-5, the V gene TRBV20-1; 10 bases line up with TRBD2. CDR3 length: 16 residues. The germline CDR1 and CDR2 sequences are DFQATT and SNEGSKA (reference sequence). V lost 0 bases to trimming and J lost 5 bases; unmatched junction nucleotides: 9. The CDR3 protein is CSARDESGGAGETQYF. The CDR3 coding sequence is TGCAGTGCTAGAGATGAAAGCGGGGGGGCAGGGGAGACCCAGTACTTC.

This clonotype was seen a handful of times. This rearrangement joins TRBV4-1 to TRBJ2-1; TRBD2 agrees at 9 bases. CDR1 MGHRA and CDR2 YSYEKL come from the germline V gene. The J segment lost 4 bases and the V segment lost 2 bases, leaving 15 bases of the junction unmatched. The CDR3 contains 19 residues. The CDR3 is CASSQKGDSGGPFYNEQFF. The CDR3 region has the DNA TGCGCCAGCAGCCAAAAGGGAGATAGCGGGGGCCCTTTTTACAATGAGCAGTTCTTC.

CDR3 region: CASSSRQGNRYGYTF. CDR3 nucleotide sequence: TGTGCCAGCAGTTCAAGACAGGGTAATCGGTATGGCTACACCTTC. The chain joins TRBV6-5 to TRBJ1-2, with 7 bases fitting TRBD1. The CDR3 extends over 15 amino acids. J lost 5 bases, V lost 4 bases, and 10 bases had no gene match. Germline lookup yields CDR1 MNHEY and CDR2 SVGAGI.

This clonotype occurred many times. The rearrangement joins TRBV5-5 to TRBJ2-3, with D uncertain. Deletions cut 1 base from V and 0 bases from J, with 12 bases between. The CDR3 spans 16 residues. The germline gives CDR1 SGHKS, CDR2 YYEKEE (reference sequence). CDR3 loop: CASSLRPSSSTDTQYF. CDR3 nucleotide sequence: TGTGCCAGCAGCTTGAGGCCCTCTTCTAGCACAGATACGCAGTATTTT.

The CDR3 bases are TGTGCCAGCACCGAGGGACTAGTGGCAGATACGCAGTATTTT. Amino acids: CASTEGLVADTQYF. The chain joins TRBV6-2 or TRBV6-3 to TRBJ2-3; 8 bases agree with TRBD2. V was clipped by 7 bases and J by 4 bases; unmatched bases: 7. CDR1 is MNHEY and CDR2 is SVGEGT in the germline V gene. The CDR3 extends over 14 amino acids.

V is TRBV9 and J is TRBJ2-3; 8 nucleotides align to TRBD1. Germline lookup yields CDR1 SGDLS and CDR2 YYNGEE. Trimming at V came to 0 bases and at J to 1 base, leaving 13 bases not matched to a gene. This CDR3 is built from 19 residues. CDR3 bases: TGTGCCAGCAGCGTAGTTGGGACAGGTGAACCCTCTCGCACAGATACGCAGTATTTT. Encoded protein: CASSVVGTGEPSRTDTQYF.

This clonotype showed up just a few times. The chain combines TRBV20-1 with TRBJ1-2; 10 bases align to TRBD1. The germline CDR1 and CDR2 sequences are DFQATT and SNEGSKA (reference sequence). The CDR3 length is 14 residues. Germline trimming cut 6 bases from V and 7 bases from J; bases unmatched to any gene: 11. The CDR3 nucleotides read TGCAGTGCCCCTAGGGACAGGGGTCTGCGTGGCTACACCTTC. It specifies CSAPRDRGLRGYTF.

The rearrangement joins TRBV7-9 to TRBJ1-2, with D uncertain. CDR1 is SEHNR and CDR2 is FQNEAQ in the germline V gene (reference sequence). The CDR3 sequence is 15 residues long. V was cut by 2 bases and J by 0 bases, with 10 bases left in between. CDR3 amino acids: CASSLLDASNYGYTF. The CDR3 region has the DNA TGTGCCAGCAGCTTATTGGACGCGTCTAACTATGGCTACACCTTC.

The V gene is TRBV7-2, the J gene TRBJ1-2, with 8 bases matching TRBD1. The CDR3 length is 17 residues. V lost 5 bases to trimming and J lost 4 bases; unmatched junction nucleotides: 15. The germline V gene encodes CDR1 SGHTA and CDR2 FQGNSA. The CDR3: CASSKQTGANAFYGYTF. The CDR3 nucleotides read TGTGCCAGCAGCAAACAGACAGGGGCAAACGCGTTCTATGGCTACACCTTC. The variable domain in full, completed from reference TRBV7-2 and TRBJ1-2, reads GAGVSQSPSNKVTEKGKDVELRCDPISGHTALYWYRQSLGQGLEFLIYFQGNSAPDKSGLPSDRFSAERTGGSVSTLTIQRTQQEDSAVYLCASSKQTGANAFYGYTFGSGTRLTVV.

This sequence joins TRBV29-1 and TRBJ2-1; D might be TRBD1 or TRBD2, each matching 5 bases. The germline V and J ends were trimmed by 6 bases and 13 bases, with 22 bases remaining between them. This CDR3 is built from 13 residues. Germline CDR1 is SQVTM and CDR2 is ANQGSEA. CDR3 in DNA: TGCAGCGTCCAGCCAGTTCTCGAGGGGACCCAGTTCTTC. Its protein is CSVQPVLEGTQFF.

The chain carries TRBV6-2 or TRBV6-3 and TRBJ2-2; 7 bases are a match to TRBD1. The germline V gene encodes CDR1 MNHEY and CDR2 SVGEGT. The J segment lost 5 bases and the V segment lost 2 bases, leaving 5 bases of the junction unmatched. The CDR3 contains 15 residues. CDR3 protein: CASSYVGQPTGELFF. CDR3 DNA: TGTGCCAGCAGTTACGTGGGACAGCCGACCGGGGAGCTGTTTTTT.